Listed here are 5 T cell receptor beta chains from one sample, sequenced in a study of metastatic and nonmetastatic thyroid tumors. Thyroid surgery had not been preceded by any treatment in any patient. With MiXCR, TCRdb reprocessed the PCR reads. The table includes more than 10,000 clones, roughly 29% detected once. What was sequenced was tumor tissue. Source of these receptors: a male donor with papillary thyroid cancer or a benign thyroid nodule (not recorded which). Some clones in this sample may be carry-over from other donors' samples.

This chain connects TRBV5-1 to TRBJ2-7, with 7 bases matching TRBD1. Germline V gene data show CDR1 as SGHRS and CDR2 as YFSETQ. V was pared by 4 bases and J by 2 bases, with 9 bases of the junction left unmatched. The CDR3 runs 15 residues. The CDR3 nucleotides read TGCGCCAGCAGCGACCCACAGGGGAAGGCCTACGAGCAGTACTTC. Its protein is CASSDPQGKAYEQYF.

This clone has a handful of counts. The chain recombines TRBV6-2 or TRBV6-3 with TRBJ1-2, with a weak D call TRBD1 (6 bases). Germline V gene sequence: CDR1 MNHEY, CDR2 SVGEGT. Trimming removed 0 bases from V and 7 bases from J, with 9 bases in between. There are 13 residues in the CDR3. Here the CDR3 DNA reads TGTGCCAGCAGTTACTCTCGGGGGGCTGGCTACACCTTC. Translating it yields CASSYSRGAGYTF.

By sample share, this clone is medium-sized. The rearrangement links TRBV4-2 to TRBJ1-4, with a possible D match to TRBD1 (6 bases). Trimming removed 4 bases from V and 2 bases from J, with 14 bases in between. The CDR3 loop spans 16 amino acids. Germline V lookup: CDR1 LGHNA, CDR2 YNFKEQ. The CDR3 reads CASSRSNRDTNEKLFF. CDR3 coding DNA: TGTGCCAGCAGCCGATCGAACAGGGACACTAATGAAAAACTGTTTTTT.

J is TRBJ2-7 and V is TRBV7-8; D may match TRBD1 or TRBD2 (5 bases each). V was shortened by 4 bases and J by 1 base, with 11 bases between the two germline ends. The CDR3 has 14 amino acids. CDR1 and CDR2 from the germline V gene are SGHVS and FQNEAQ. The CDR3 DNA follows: TGTGCCAGCAGCTCCGGGACGACATCCTACGAGCAGTACTTC. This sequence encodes CASSSGTTSYEQYF.

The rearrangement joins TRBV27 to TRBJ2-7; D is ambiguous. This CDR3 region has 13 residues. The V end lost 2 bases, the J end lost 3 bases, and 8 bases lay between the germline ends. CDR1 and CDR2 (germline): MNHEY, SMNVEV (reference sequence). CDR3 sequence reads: CASSLRAYYEQYF. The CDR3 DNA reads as TGTGCCAGCAGTTTAAGGGCTTACTACGAGCAGTACTTC.